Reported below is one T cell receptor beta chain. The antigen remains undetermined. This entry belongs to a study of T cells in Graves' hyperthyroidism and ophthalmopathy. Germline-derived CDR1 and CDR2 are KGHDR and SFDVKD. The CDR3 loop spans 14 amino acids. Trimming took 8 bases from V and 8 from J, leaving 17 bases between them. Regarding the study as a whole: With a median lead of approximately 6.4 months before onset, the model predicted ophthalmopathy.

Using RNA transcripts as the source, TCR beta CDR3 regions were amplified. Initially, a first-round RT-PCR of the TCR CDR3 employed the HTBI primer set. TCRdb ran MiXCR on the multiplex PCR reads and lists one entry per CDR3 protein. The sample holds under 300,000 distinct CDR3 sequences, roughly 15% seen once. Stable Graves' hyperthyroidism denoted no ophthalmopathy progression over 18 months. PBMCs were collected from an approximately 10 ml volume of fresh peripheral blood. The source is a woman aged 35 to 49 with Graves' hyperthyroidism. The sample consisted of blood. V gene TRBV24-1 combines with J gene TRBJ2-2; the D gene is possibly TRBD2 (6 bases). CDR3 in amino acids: CATKPDRGKGELFF. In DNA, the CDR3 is TGTGCCACCAAACCGGACCGGGGGAAAGGGGAGCTGTTTTTT.